These T cell receptor beta chains were read from a single sample in a study of Tregs in tolerant kidney transplant recipients. Only in-frame clones appear in the TCRdb table, and some are missing; sequencing was by immunoSEQ multiplex PCR. This sample has tens of thousands of clones; roughly nine tenths occur once, and the top ten carry about 1.4%. Sequencing was performed on CD4+ T cells from blood (PBMCs), taken 24 months after the transplant. Receptors were obtained from a human patient who received a combined kidney and bone marrow transplant. Some T cells may be transferred from the graft donor. Each CDR3 is given with its conserved first and last residue. Fields, in order: clone size, V gene, CDR3 protein. Only part of the rows carry a size: once, few, many, or a class if the clone is expanded.

>.|TRBV2
CASSVQGVRSPLHF
>.|TRBV27
CASSLLAGGPYEQFF
>.|TRBV5-1
CASSLQPGPEGYTF
>few|TRBV10-3
CAIKGMTEQYF
>.|TRBV12-5
CASGTGANVLTF
>.|TRBV30
CAWSVEGRNEQFF
>.|TRBV11-3
CASSNGASRGNTIYF
>.|TRBV7-9
CASSRLAGGPYIQYF
>.|TRBV14
CASSQWTGSNSPLHF
>.|TRBV25-1
CASSEYGRGLDGYTF
>.|TRBV5-1
CASSLETSAPYEQYF
>.|TRBV4-1
CASSQPGTGGKSTGELFF
>.|TRBV2
CASSGGSYQETQYF
>.|TRBV4-2
CASSQDPAGGTDTQYF
>.|TRBV9
CASSRGLAGANVLTF
>.|TRBV5-6
CASSLGEGYNEQFF
>.|TRBV12-5
CASGRSGLYEQYF
>.|TRBV15
CATSRGQGEKLFF
>.|TRBV6-6
CASRDSPYQETQYF
>.|TRBV27
CPSRDNPTGTRSWGYTF
>.|TRBV9
CASSNRDREPMFQETQYF
>.|TRBV6-6
CASSYNLRRTDTQYF
>.|TRBV13
CASSLMLAGEPYEQYF
>.|TRBV30
CAWKHFSGRADNEQFF
>.|TRBV28
CATGGARLNSYNSPLHF
>.|TRBV30
CAWDSNRLAFF
>.|TRBV5-1
CASWGTTSYNEQFF
>once|TRBV4-2
CASRDVRGGYEQYF
>.|TRBV10-3
CAISESGTGQTYEQYF
>.|TRBV13
CASSLVGQGAYNEQFF
>once|TRBV18
CASSPGSGENYGYTF
>.|TRBV27
CASSQISRVGTEAFF
>.|TRBV7-9
CAILTDTQYF
>.|TRBV15
CATSPRGGTSGYNEQFF
>.|TRBV5-4
CASSFTVANSGSPLHF
>.|TRBV25-1
CASSDRGRVSGYTF
>once|TRBV19
CASSLTGSTNEKLFF
>.|TRBV2
CASRGRGYNSPLHF
>few|TRBV15
CATSRDVRGAYTDTQYF
>.|TRBV18
CASSPSGLNYGYTF
>.|TRBV7-3
CASSQKSPAGFYTNTGELFF
>.|TRBV19
CASTSTGLANYGYTF
>.|TRBV7-2
CASSLTPGGSGPYQETQYF
>.|TRBV6-5
CASRSTPQGEQYF
>.|TRBV11-3
CASSSQTTSRSEQFF
>.|TRBV4-3
CASSQAGFVGELFF
>.|TRBV11-3
CASSLRESQFF
>.|TRBV11-2
CASSLGGTGRYTGELFF
>.|TRBV5-4
CASSQTGRTSGLETQYF
>.|TRBV2
CASSSIQGLFF